This T cell receptor beta chain was identified in a study of blood T cell repertoires in COVID-19. As for the study in general: Spain, Italy and the United States supplied samples that represented acute and convalescent COVID-19. Sources were T cells, B-cell-depleted T cells, or PBMCs; the material itself was cDNA or gDNA.

CDR1 is MNHEY, CDR2 SMNVEV, per germline (reference sequence). The CDR3 sequence is 13 residues long. V lost 3 bases and J lost 6; bases outside the gene matches: 3. Original data processing: Nucleated cell counts were estimated from reference gene primer amplification. Sequencing was performed with immunoSEQ multiplex PCR; in TCRdb, only in-frame clones are kept and a portion is missing. Clone size and V and J calls were adopted from that table, with D and trimming inferred from the DNA. The sample includes 190,000 or so clones, around 90% seen only once; the top ten take about 0.66%. Source material: peripheral blood. The chain has TRBV27 and TRBJ2-7; TRBD1 agrees at 9 bases. The TCR comes from a man in his fifties or sixties with acute or convalescent COVID-19. The CDR3 region has the DNA TGTGCCAGCAGTTTTGGACAGGGGATCGAGCAGTACTTC. Amino acid sequence: CASSFGQGIEQYF.